The source of this T cell receptor beta chain is a study of blood T cells in healthy people across ages. Findings and caveats of the study: There were more naive CD4+ cells and higher diversity in long-lived donors than in aged donors. It was held that diversity estimates obtained from one million T cells represented underestimates.

This clonotype was detected many times. What it binds is not known. V trimming: 0 bases; J trimming: 2 bases; junction bases outside the gene matches: 1. This CDR3 is 15 amino acids long. Germline loops: CDR1 ENHRY, CDR2 SYGVKD. A second PCR of 7 to 11 cycles used a sample-barcoded 5' primer and a J-beta primer mix. TCRdb itself ran the 5' RACE reads through MiXCR, one entry per CDR3 protein. The sample yields approximately 680,000 distinct CDR3 sequences, approximately 30% seen once. The V and J genes are TRBV10-3 and TRBJ1-2; 9 positions match TRBD1. Sequenced: blood. The receptor's source is a woman of 80 years or more in good health. The CDR3 region is CAISESGTGNYGYTF. The CDR3 bases are TGTGCCATCAGTGAGTCCGGGACAGGGAACTATGGCTACACCTTC.